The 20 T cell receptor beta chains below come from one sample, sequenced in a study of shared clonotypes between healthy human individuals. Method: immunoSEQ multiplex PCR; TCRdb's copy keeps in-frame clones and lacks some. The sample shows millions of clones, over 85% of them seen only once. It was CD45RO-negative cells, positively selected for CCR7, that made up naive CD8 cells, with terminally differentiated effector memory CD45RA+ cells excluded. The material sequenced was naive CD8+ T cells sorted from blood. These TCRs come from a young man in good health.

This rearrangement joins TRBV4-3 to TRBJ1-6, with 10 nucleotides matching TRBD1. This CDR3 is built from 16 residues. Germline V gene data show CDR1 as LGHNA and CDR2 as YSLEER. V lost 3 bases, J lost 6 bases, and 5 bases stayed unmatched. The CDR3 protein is CASSQTGTGVNSPLHF. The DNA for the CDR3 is TGCGCCAGCAGCCAGACCGGGACAGGGGTTAATTCACCCCTCCACTTT.

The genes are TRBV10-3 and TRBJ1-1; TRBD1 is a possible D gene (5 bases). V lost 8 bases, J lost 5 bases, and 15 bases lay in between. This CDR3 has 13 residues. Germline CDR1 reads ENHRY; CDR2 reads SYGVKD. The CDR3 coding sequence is TGTGCCATCGGCGGAGGGACGACGACTGAAGCTTTCTTT. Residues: CAIGGGTTTEAFF.

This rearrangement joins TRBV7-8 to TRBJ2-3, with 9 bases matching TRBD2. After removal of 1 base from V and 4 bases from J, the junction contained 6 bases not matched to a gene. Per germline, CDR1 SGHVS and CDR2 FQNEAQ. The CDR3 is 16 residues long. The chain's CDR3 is CASSLGASGMADTQYF. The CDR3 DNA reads TGTGCCAGCAGCTTAGGGGCTAGCGGGATGGCAGATACGCAGTATTTT. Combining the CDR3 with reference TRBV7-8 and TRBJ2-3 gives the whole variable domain GAGVSQSPRYKVAKRGQDVALRCDPISGHVSLFWYQQALGQGPEFLTYFQNEAQLDKSGLPSDRFFAERPEGSVSTLKIQRTQQEDSAVYLCASSLGASGMADTQYFGPGTRLTVL.

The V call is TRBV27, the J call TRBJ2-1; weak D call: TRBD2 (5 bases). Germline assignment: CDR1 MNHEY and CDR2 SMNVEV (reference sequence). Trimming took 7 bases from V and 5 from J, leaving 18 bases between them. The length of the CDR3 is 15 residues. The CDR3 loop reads CASTVEGDGDNEQFF. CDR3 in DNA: TGTGCCAGCACCGTAGAGGGTGACGGAGACAATGAGCAGTTCTTC.

The DNA for the CDR3 is TGTGCCAGCAGCCCAACACTCCACTCCTACGAGCAGTACTTC. As protein: CASSPTLHSYEQYF. This chain connects TRBV7-2 to TRBJ2-7; no clear D gene. The ends were cut back, 5 bases at V and 0 bases at J, with 11 bases in the middle. The V gene's germline CDR1 is SGHTA and CDR2 FQGNSA. The CDR3 sequence is 14 residues long.

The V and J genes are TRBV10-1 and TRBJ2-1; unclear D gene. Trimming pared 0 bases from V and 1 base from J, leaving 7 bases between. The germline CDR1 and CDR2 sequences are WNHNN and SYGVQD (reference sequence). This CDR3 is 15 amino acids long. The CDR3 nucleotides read TGCGCCAGCAGTGAGTCGGGTGAATCCTACAATGAGCAGTTCTTC. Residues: CASSESGESYNEQFF.

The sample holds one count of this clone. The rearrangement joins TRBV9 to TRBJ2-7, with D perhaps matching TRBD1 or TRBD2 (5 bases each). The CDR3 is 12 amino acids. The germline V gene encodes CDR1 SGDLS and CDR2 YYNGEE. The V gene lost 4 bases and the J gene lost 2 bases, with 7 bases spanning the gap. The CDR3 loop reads CASSRDAYEQYF. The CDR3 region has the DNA TGTGCCAGCAGCAGGGACGCCTACGAGCAGTACTTC.

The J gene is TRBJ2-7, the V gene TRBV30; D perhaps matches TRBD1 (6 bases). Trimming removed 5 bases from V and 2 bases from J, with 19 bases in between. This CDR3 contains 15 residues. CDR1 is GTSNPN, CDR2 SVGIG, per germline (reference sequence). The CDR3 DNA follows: TGTGCCTGGGATGGAAACACGGACAGCCCCTACGAGCAGTACTTC. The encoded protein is CAWDGNTDSPYEQYF.

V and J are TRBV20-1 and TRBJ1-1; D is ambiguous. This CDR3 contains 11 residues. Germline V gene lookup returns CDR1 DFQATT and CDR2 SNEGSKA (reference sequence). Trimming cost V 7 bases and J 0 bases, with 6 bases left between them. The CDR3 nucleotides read TGCAGTGTAGTTATGAACACTGAAGCTTTCTTT. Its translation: CSVVMNTEAFF.

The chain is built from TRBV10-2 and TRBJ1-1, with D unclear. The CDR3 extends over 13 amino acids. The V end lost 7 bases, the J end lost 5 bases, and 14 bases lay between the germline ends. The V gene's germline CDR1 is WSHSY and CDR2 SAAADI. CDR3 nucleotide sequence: TGCGCCAGCACTAGGGAGGGAGGAACTGAAGCTTTCTTT. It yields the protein CASTREGGTEAFF.

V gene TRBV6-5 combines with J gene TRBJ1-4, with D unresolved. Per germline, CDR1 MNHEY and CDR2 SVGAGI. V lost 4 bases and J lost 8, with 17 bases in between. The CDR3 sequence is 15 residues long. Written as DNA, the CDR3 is TGTGCCAGCAGTTCTTCAATCTATGAACGGGAAAAACTGTTTTTT. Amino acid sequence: CASSSSIYEREKLFF.

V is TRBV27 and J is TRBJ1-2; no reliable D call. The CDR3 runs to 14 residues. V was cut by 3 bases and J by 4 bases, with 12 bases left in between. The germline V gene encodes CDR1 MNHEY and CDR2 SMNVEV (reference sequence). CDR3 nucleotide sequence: TGTGCCAGCAGTTTCCTAGGCGATCGCTATGGCTACACCTTC. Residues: CASSFLGDRYGYTF.

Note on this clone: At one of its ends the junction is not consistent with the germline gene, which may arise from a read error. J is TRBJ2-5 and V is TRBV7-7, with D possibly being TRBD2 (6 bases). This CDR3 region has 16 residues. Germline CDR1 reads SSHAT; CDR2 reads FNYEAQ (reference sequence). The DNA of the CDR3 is TGTGCTAGCAGCCCGCGGGACGACAGAAGCCAAGAGACCCAGTACTTC. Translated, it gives CASSPRDDRSQETQYF.

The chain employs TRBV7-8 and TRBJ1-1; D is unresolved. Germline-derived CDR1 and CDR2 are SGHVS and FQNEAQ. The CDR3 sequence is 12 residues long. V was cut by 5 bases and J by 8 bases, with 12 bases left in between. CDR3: CASSPGGSEAFF. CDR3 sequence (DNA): TGTGCCAGCAGCCCTGGTGGGTCAGAAGCTTTCTTT.

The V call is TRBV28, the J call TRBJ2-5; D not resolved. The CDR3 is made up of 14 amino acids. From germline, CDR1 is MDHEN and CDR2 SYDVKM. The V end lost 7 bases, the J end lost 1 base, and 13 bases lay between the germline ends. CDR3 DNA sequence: TGTGCCAGCACAGAAATGAGCCTCCAAGAGACCCAGTACTTC. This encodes CASTEMSLQETQYF.

For the CDR3, the DNA is TGCGCCAGCAATATCAGGGGGCTGAACACTGAAGCTTTCTTT. Protein sequence: CASNIRGLNTEAFF. V usage is TRBV10-2 and J usage is TRBJ1-1; 8 bases are shared with TRBD1. The ends lost 7 bases at V and 0 bases at J; junction bases unmatched: 4. Germline V gene sequence: CDR1 WSHSY, CDR2 SAAADI. This CDR3 is 14 amino acids long.

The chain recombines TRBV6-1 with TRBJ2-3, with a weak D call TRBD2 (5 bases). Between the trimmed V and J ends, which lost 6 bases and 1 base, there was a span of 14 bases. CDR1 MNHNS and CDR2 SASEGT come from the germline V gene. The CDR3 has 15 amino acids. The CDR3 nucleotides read TGTGCCAGCAGCTCAGAGGGCAGCCGCACAGATACGCAGTATTTT. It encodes CASSSEGSRTDTQYF.

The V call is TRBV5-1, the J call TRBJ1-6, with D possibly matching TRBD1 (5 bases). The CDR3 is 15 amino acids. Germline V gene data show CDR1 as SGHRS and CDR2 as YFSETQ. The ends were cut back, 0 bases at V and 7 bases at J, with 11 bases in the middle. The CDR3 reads CASSLEGTANSPLHF. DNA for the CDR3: TGCGCCAGCAGCTTGGAGGGGACGGCAAATTCACCCCTCCACTTT.

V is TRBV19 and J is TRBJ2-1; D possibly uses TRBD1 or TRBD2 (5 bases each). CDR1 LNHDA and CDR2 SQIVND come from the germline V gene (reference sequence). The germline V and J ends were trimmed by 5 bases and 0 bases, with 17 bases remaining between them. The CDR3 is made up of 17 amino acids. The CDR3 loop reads CASSPYGTGSSYNEQFF. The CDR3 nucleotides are TGTGCCAGTAGTCCGTACGGGACGGGAAGCTCCTACAATGAGCAGTTCTTC.

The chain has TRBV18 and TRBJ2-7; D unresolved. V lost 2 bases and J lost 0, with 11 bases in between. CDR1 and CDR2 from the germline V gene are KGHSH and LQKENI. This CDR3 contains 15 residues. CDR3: CASSPLQESSYEQYF. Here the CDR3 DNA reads TGTGCCAGCTCACCATTGCAGGAAAGCTCCTACGAGCAGTACTTC.